Listed below are T cell receptor beta chains from one sample, sequenced in a study of T cells in Graves' hyperthyroidism and ophthalmopathy. Each CDR3 protein is one row after TCRdb ran MiXCR on the multiplex PCR reads. The data contain roughly 300,000 distinct CDR3 sequences, around a fifth of them seen just once; the ten biggest clones take up over 40%. Sequenced input: blood. Every receptor here comes from a woman aged 45-59 years with Graves' hyperthyroidism. The CDR3 runs from the conserved cysteine through the conserved F or W. A D gene is named only where the DNA matches it firmly. A clone size is listed for some rows: how often the clone was seen (once, few, many), or a class if it is expanded.

.	TRBJ2-3	.	16	TRBV7-2	CASSLGTRILTDTQYF	TGTGCCAGCAGCTTAGGGACGCGGATCCTCACAGATACGCAGTATTTT
many	TRBJ2-7	TRBD1	17	TRBV28	CASQRWGMGQSVPEQYF	TGTGCCAGCCAGAGGTGGGGTATGGGACAGTCCGTGCCCGAGCAGTACTTC
.	TRBJ1-6	.	14	TRBV12-3/TRBV12-4	CASRGWAGNSPLHF	TGTGCCAGCAGGGGGTGGGCAGGAAATTCACCCCTCCACTTT
many	TRBJ2-7	TRBD2	14	TRBV12-3/TRBV12-4	CASRSSTRGLGEYF	TGTGCCAGCAGGAGTTCGACCCGCGGACTAGGAGAGTACTTC
medium-sized	TRBJ1-2	.	21	TRBV6-5	CASSYSEKGQEDLVDHYGYTF	TGTGCCAGCAGTTACTCGGAAAAAGGCCAGGAAGACTTAGTTGACCACTATGGCTACACCTTC
few	TRBJ1-5	TRBD1	15	TRBV20-1	CSFGRTGTGNQPQHF	TGCAGCTTCGGTCGCACCGGGACAGGGAATCAGCCCCAGCATTTT
.	TRBJ2-7	TRBD2	17	TRBV7-9	CASSLGGLAGVNHEQYF	TGTGCCAGCAGCTTAGGGGGACTAGCGGGAGTGAATCACGAGCAGTACTTC
many	TRBJ2-3	.	16	TRBV27	CASSLWGRIGTDTQYF	TGTGCCAGCAGTTTATGGGGGAGGATAGGCACAGATACGCAGTATTTT
many	TRBJ2-3	TRBD1	12	TRBV18	CASQTGSDTQYF	TGTGCCAGCCAGACAGGGTCAGATACGCAGTATTTT
.	TRBJ2-7	TRBD2	17	TRBV7-9	CASSRPEPGLSSYEQYF	TGTGCCAGCAGTCGACCAGAGCCGGGACTATCATCCTACGAGCAGTACTTC
many	TRBJ2-3	.	14	TRBV27	CASSSSIGADTQYF	TGTGCCAGCAGTTCATCGATTGGGGCAGATACGCAGTATTTT
few	TRBJ1-4	TRBD1	16	TRBV12-3/TRBV12-4	CASSLRDRPTNEKLFF	TGTGCCAGCAGTTTAAGGGACAGGCCAACTAATGAAAAACTGTTTTTT
.	TRBJ1-2	TRBD1	15	TRBV7-3	CASSPPTGTKDGYTF	TGTGCCAGCAGCCCTCCGACAGGGACAAAGGATGGCTACACCTTC
many	TRBJ2-3	.	12	TRBV12-3/TRBV12-4	CASIRSGHTQYF	TGTGCCAGCATCCGCTCCGGCCATACGCAGTATTTT
many	TRBJ1-5	.	14	TRBV3-1	CASSQGQTHQPQHF	TGTGCCAGCAGCCAAGGACAGACTCATCAGCCCCAGCATTTT
few	TRBJ1-3	.	13	TRBV12-3/TRBV12-4	CASSLISSNTIYF	TGTGCCAGCAGTTTAATATCCTCAAACACCATATATTTT
many	TRBJ2-3	TRBD1	14	TRBV6-1	CASRNRGRTDTQYF	TGTGCCAGCCGAAACAGGGGCAGGACAGATACGCAGTATTTT
few	TRBJ1-1	.	13	TRBV9	CASSVVQGSEAFF	TGTGCCAGCAGCGTAGTGCAGGGGTCTGAAGCTTTCTTT
many	TRBJ2-5	.	13	TRBV30	CAWNRPGQETQYF	TGTGCCTGGAACAGGCCAGGGCAAGAGACCCAGTACTTC
many	TRBJ2-3	TRBD2	17	TRBV10-3	CAISGSGRALGTDTQYF	TGTGCCATCAGTGGTAGCGGGAGGGCCCTCGGCACAGATACGCAGTATTTT
many	TRBJ2-2	TRBD1	16	TRBV20-1	CSARVDRGLSTGELFF	TGCAGTGCTAGAGTTGACAGGGGGCTGAGCACCGGGGAGCTGTTTTTT
.	TRBJ2-1	TRBD2	16	TRBV7-8	CASSDGLAGGVDEQFF	TGTGCCAGCAGTGATGGACTAGCGGGAGGTGTGGATGAGCAGTTCTTC
.	TRBJ2-1	TRBD2	16	TRBV9	CASSVVGRGGYNEQFF	TGTGCCAGCAGCGTAGTTGGGCGGGGGGGGTACAATGAGCAGTTCTTC
many	TRBJ2-2	.	15	TRBV7-3	CASSLGNIQGGELFF	TGTGCCAGCAGCTTAGGCAACATTCAAGGCGGGGAGCTGTTTTTT
many	TRBJ2-5	TRBD2	17	TRBV6-1	CASSYGQLTSGQETQYF	TGTGCCAGCAGTTACGGGCAACTCACTAGCGGTCAAGAGACCCAGTACTTC
.	TRBJ2-3	TRBD2	19	TRBV27	CASSHRLAGGWLSTDTQYF	TGTGCCAGCAGTCACCGCCTAGCGGGAGGTTGGCTTAGCACAGATACGCAGTATTTT
.	TRBJ2-1	.	14	TRBV27	CASSLSTAGNEQFF	TGTGCCAGCAGTTTATCAACAGCGGGCAATGAGCAGTTCTTC
.	TRBJ2-3	.	16	TRBV12-3/TRBV12-4	CASSLRVLGGTDTQYF	TGTGCCAGCAGTTTACGGGTCCTGGGTGGCACAGATACGCAGTATTTT
many	TRBJ1-1	.	16	TRBV7-8	CASSSTPPTWNTEAFF	TGTGCCAGCAGCTCTACACCCCCCACATGGAACACTGAAGCTTTCTTT
.	TRBJ1-4	.	15	TRBV6-2/TRBV6-3	CASSYSARSNEKLFF	TGTGCCAGCAGTTACTCAGCGCGATCTAATGAAAAACTGTTTTTT
many	TRBJ1-1	TRBD1	15	TRBV19	CASSTDRDMNTEAFF	TGTGCCAGTAGTACCGACAGGGACATGAACACTGAAGCTTTCTTT